This T cell receptor (beta chain) was identified in a study of cytomegalovirus exposure and HLA in healthy donors. Study-level findings and limits: Immune exposure information comprised only CMV serostatus.

Comment on this clone: The target antigen is unknown.

PCR involved 60 Vbeta and 13 Jbeta primers. TCRdb keeps only in-frame clones here, not all; method: immunoSEQ multiplex PCR. The sample has 60,000 to 80,000 clones, about 77% seen once. What was sequenced was PBMCs. The sequence derives from a woman aged 30 to 39 in good health and CMV-seronegative.

The DNA for the CDR3 is TGTGCCAGCAGTGGGACAGGGGCAGAGACCCAGTACTTC. It codes for CASSGTGAETQYF. The V gene is TRBV28, the J gene TRBJ2-5; TRBD1 matches 10 bases. The CDR3 totals 13 residues. V dropped 5 bases and J dropped 4; count of bases not matched to a gene: 1. Germline values: CDR1 MDHEN, CDR2 SYDVKM.